The present TCR beta chain was sequenced within a study of blood T cell repertoires in COVID-19. The protocol was immunoSEQ multiplex PCR, while the TCRdb copy is restricted to in-frame clones and leaves out a portion. Of 270,000 or so clones in the sample, about nine tenths are singletons; the top ten hold 2.5% to 3.5%. Only one count was recorded for this clone. In germline, CDR1 is SNHLY, CDR2 FYNNEI. CDR3 length: 15 residues. The genes are TRBV2 and TRBJ2-1; weak D call: TRBD2 (7 bases). The sequencing input was peripheral blood. This TCR came from a woman aged 25 to 45 with active or convalescent COVID-19. The CDR3 protein is CAIRGGGPIVYEQFF. For the CDR3, the DNA is TGTGCTATACGAGGCGGGGGCCCAATAGTCTATGAGCAGTTCTTC.